This passage covers 26 T cell receptor beta chains from one sample sequenced in a study of CD8 T cells in Susac syndrome. Random-hexamer reverse transcription was applied to roughly 0.45 to 1 ug RNA. TCRdb used MiXCR to reprocess the immunoSEQ multiplex PCR reads, holding one entry per CDR3 protein. The table lists 100,000 to 150,000 distinct CDR3 sequences, roughly 80% of them singletons. Sequenced material: CD8+ T cells from PBMCs. The receptors here all came from a human donor with multiple sclerosis.

The chain couples TRBV7-9 to TRBJ2-6; D ambiguous. CDR1 and CDR2 (germline): SEHNR, FQNEAQ (reference sequence). The CDR3 covers 15 residues. Trimming took off 4 bases at V and 4 bases at J, with 11 bases between the two ends. CDR3 in DNA: TGTGCCAGCAGCTCATCCTTAGGGGGGGCCAACGTCCTGACTTTC. This codes for CASSSSLGGANVLTF.

The chain links TRBV11-2 to TRBJ2-3; TRBD2 matches at 13 bases. In germline, CDR1 is SGHAT, CDR2 FQNNGV. With V trimmed by 3 bases and J by 6 bases, 6 bases remained unmatched. The CDR3 is 16 amino acids. CDR3 region: CASSFRTSGGRDTQYF. DNA of the CDR3: TGTGCCAGCAGCTTCAGGACTAGCGGGGGCCGGGATACGCAGTATTTT.

The gene calls are TRBV12-3 or TRBV12-4 and TRBJ1-1, with D possibly matching TRBD1 (6 bases). The CDR3 contains 18 residues. The V end was cut by 6 bases, the J end by 1 base, with 24 bases between. The CDR3, as DNA: TGTGCCAGCAGCCTAATCGATCGCTGGACAGATGAGAACACTGAAGCTTTCTTT. Its translation is CASSLIDRWTDENTEAFF.

This clonotype has only one observation. The CDR3: CASSTRGQPQHF. The CDR3 region has the DNA TGTGCCAGCTCAACGCGGGGCCAGCCCCAGCATTTT. The chain joins TRBV18 to TRBJ1-5, with D possibly TRBD1 on 5 matching bases. Trimming shortened V by 5 bases and J by 7 bases, and 9 bases separated the two germline ends. The CDR3 covers 12 residues. From germline, CDR1 is KGHSH and CDR2 LQKENI.

This clonotype appeared a few times. This chain connects TRBV11-1 to TRBJ2-7; D may be TRBD2 (5 bases). The V end was cut by 6 bases, the J end by 6 bases, with 18 bases between. This CDR3 has 14 residues. Germline lookup yields CDR1 SGHAT and CDR2 FQDESV (reference sequence). DNA of the CDR3: TGTGCCAGCAGTCGGTCGGGGTCGCGGTCCGAGCAGTACTTC. Amino acid sequence: CASSRSGSRSEQYF. The full variable domain, rest sourced from reference TRBV11-1 and TRBJ2-7, is EAEVAQSPRYKITEKSQAVAFWCDPISGHATLYWYRQILGQGPELLVQFQDESVVDDSQLPKDRFSAERLKGVDSTLKIQPAELGDSAMYLCASSRSGSRSEQYFGPGTRLTVT.

In its sample, this clonotype was seen a few times. This chain links TRBV4-1 with TRBJ1-3; 7 bases are a match to TRBD1. Germline V gene sequence: CDR1 MGHRA, CDR2 YSYEKL. CDR3 size: 14 residues. V trimming: 3 bases; J trimming: 6 bases; junction bases outside the gene matches: 5. The CDR3 is CASSQTGTANTIYF. The CDR3 DNA reads TGCGCCAGCAGCCAGACCGGGACAGCAAACACCATATATTTT.

CDR3 sequence: CASTNDRAPEKLFF. The CDR3 DNA follows: TGTGCCAGCACCAATGACAGGGCGCCGGAAAAACTGTTTTTT. The J gene is TRBJ1-4, the V gene TRBV28, with 7 bases fitting TRBD1. The germline CDR1 and CDR2 sequences are MDHEN and SYDVKM. V trimming: 7 bases; J trimming: 8 bases; junction bases outside the gene matches: 10. The CDR3 is 14 amino acids.

The chain has TRBV12-3 or TRBV12-4 and TRBJ2-1, with a weak D call TRBD1 (6 bases). Trimming left V 7 bases short and J 6 bases short, with 13 bases between. This CDR3 contains 13 residues. For the CDR3, the DNA is TGTGCCAGCACCCCGGACAGCTCCAATGAGCAGTTCTTC. Its protein is CASTPDSSNEQFF.

The rearrangement joins TRBV4-1 to TRBJ2-7; no definite D call. CDR1 and CDR2 from the germline V gene are MGHRA and YSYEKL. V lost 3 bases and J 6 bases, leaving 15 bases between the germline ends. The CDR3 consists of 14 residues. CDR3 amino acids: CASSQKSPPGEQYF. In nucleotides, the CDR3 is TGCGCCAGCAGCCAGAAGAGCCCACCGGGCGAGCAGTACTTC.

The J gene is TRBJ2-3, the V gene TRBV10-3; 10 bases are shared with TRBD1. Unmatched junction bases numbered 6, after V lost 6 bases and J lost 3 bases. CDR1 and CDR2 (germline): ENHRY, SYGVKD. The CDR3 loop spans 15 amino acids. The CDR3 sequence: CAIRTGGIGTDTQYF. For the CDR3, the DNA is TGTGCCATCAGGACAGGGGGCATTGGTACAGATACGCAGTATTTT.

The gene calls are TRBV28 and TRBJ2-5; D may be TRBD1 or TRBD2 (5 bases each). The CDR3 is 17 amino acids. The ends were cut back, 3 bases at V and 7 bases at J, with 24 bases in the middle. The germline CDR1 and CDR2 sequences are MDHEN and SYDVKM. The CDR3 is CASSFPDPDPRDLTQYF. The CDR3 nucleotides read TGTGCCAGCAGTTTTCCGGACCCGGATCCACGGGACCTGACCCAGTACTTC.

This chain links TRBV28 with TRBJ1-1; D not certain. CDR3 size: 16 residues. The germline V gene encodes CDR1 MDHEN and CDR2 SYDVKM. V gave up 3 bases and J gave up 1 base, with 15 bases separating them. Here the CDR3 reads CASSFTQRKTNTEAFF. The CDR3, as DNA: TGTGCCAGCAGTTTTACTCAGAGAAAAACGAACACTGAAGCTTTCTTT.

The chain recombines TRBV7-2 with TRBJ2-3, with 11 bases identical to TRBD2. Germline trimming cut 4 bases from V and 0 bases from J; bases unmatched to any gene: 3. The CDR3 length is 16 residues. In germline, CDR1 is SGHTA, CDR2 FQGNSA. The CDR3 protein is CASSWSSGRSTDTQYF. The CDR3 DNA follows: TGTGCCAGCAGCTGGTCTAGCGGGAGGAGCACAGATACGCAGTATTTT.

The V and J genes are TRBV27 and TRBJ1-6, with a possible D match to TRBD1 (5 bases). CDR1 and CDR2 from the germline V gene are MNHEY and SMNVEV (reference sequence). The V and J ends lost 10 bases and 0 bases respectively, with 13 bases between them. CDR3 size: 15 residues. In DNA, the CDR3 is TGTGCCACCCAGGGCTCCCGCTCCTATAATTCACCCCTCCACTTT. Its translation: CATQGSRSYNSPLHF.

V and J are TRBV19 and TRBJ2-2; D is perhaps TRBD1 or TRBD2 (5 bases each). Germline CDR1 and CDR2: LNHDA and SQIVND (reference sequence). V was shortened by 5 bases and J by 3 bases, with 16 bases between the two germline ends. The CDR3 length is 16 residues. The CDR3 bases are TGTGCCAGTAGTTTCCAGAACGGGGCTCACACCGGGGAGCTGTTTTTT. Translation: CASSFQNGAHTGELFF.

This clonotype has a single count. J is TRBJ1-1 and V is TRBV30; TRBD1 aligns across 10 bases. Germline CDR1 and CDR2: GTSNPN and SVGIG (reference sequence). Trimming at V came to 2 bases and at J to 5 bases, leaving 2 bases not matched to a gene. This CDR3 contains 13 residues. The CDR3 region has the DNA TGTGCCTGGAGTCGGACAGGGGGAACTGAAGCTTTCTTT. Its translation: CAWSRTGGTEAFF.

The V and J genes are TRBV18 and TRBJ1-5, with 7 positions matching TRBD1. The junction had 7 bases not matched to a gene; V was cut back by 5 bases and J by 0 bases. Germline V lookup: CDR1 KGHSH, CDR2 LQKENI. The CDR3 covers 16 residues. This chain's CDR3 is CASSGSGTDSNQPQHF. In DNA form, the CDR3 reads TGTGCCAGCTCAGGATCCGGGACAGATAGCAATCAGCCCCAGCATTTT.

V usage is TRBV19 and J usage is TRBJ1-1; D gene uncertain. The CDR3 loop spans 11 amino acids. The germline V gene has CDR1 LNHDA and CDR2 SQIVND (reference sequence). Trimming removed 7 bases from V and 7 bases from J, with 10 bases in between. As DNA, the CDR3 is TGTGCCAGTACTTACGGCCTTGAAGCTTTCTTT. Amino acids: CASTYGLEAFF.

The rearrangement uses TRBV6-1 and TRBJ2-5; 11 nucleotides match TRBD2. Losses at the gene ends were 2 bases for V and 1 base for J; bases not matched to a gene: 3. The CDR3 is 16 residues long. Germline lookup yields CDR1 MNHNS and CDR2 SASEGT. The CDR3 nucleotides read TGTGCCAGCAGTGAACACCTAGCGGGGGGCCAAGAGACCCAGTACTTC. As protein: CASSEHLAGGQETQYF.

The chain uses TRBV6-5 and TRBJ2-1; D not resolved. Germline CDR1 and CDR2: MNHEY and SVGAGI. V gave up 6 bases and J gave up 5 bases, with 17 bases separating them. The CDR3 contains 15 residues. CDR3 sequence reads: CASRIYRSYDNEQFF. CDR3 nucleotides: TGTGCCAGCAGGATTTACCGGTCCTACGACAATGAGCAGTTCTTC.

V usage is TRBV19 and J usage is TRBJ2-1; D is possibly TRBD1 (5 bases). CDR1 and CDR2 from the germline V gene are LNHDA and SQIVND (reference sequence). CDR3 length: 12 amino acids. Trimming shortened V by 5 bases and J by 15 bases, and 17 bases separated the two germline ends. The CDR3 coding sequence is TGTGCCAGTAGTTATGGAGAGGCAGGGCCGTTCTTC. This translates into CASSYGEAGPFF.

On this clonotype itself: The junction does not match germline at one end; this may be a read error. V is TRBV12-3 or TRBV12-4 and J is TRBJ1-1; TRBD1 matches at 7 bases. This CDR3 has 13 amino acids. In DNA form, the CDR3 reads TGTGCCAGCAGTTTGGGACAGAACACTGAAGTTTTCTTT. Amino acids: CASSLGQNTEVFF.

The chain employs TRBV20-1 and TRBJ1-1; D unclear. The CDR3 runs 11 residues. V dropped 5 bases and J dropped 1 base, with 5 bases sitting between them. Germline-derived CDR1 and CDR2 are DFQATT and SNEGSKA (reference sequence). DNA for the CDR3: TGCAGTGCTGGGAAGAACACTGAAGCTTTCTTT. This encodes CSAGKNTEAFF.

This clonotype showed up just a few times. The CDR3 here is CASSQSPGEQYF. DNA for the CDR3: TGCGCCAGCAGCCAATCCCCGGGCGAGCAGTACTTC. This sequence joins TRBV4-1 and TRBJ2-7; D remains ambiguous. This CDR3 contains 12 residues. The V and J ends lost 2 bases and 6 bases respectively, with 8 bases between them. The germline V gene encodes CDR1 MGHRA and CDR2 YSYEKL.

This chain links TRBV19 with TRBJ1-6; possible D gene TRBD1, 5 bases. Trimming cost V 5 bases and J 10 bases, with 12 bases left between them. CDR1 is LNHDA, CDR2 SQIVND, per germline (reference sequence). This CDR3 comprises 13 residues. CDR3 sequence reads: CASSGQGESPLHF. CDR3 nucleotides: TGTGCCAGTAGTGGGCAGGGTGAATCACCCCTCCACTTT.

This rearrangement joins TRBV4-3 to TRBJ2-1, with 8 positions matching TRBD2. V lost 4 bases and J lost 8; bases outside the gene matches: 4. The CDR3 consists of 13 residues. Germline loops: CDR1 LGHNA, CDR2 YSLEER. Here the CDR3 reads CASSPGLAYEQFF. The DNA for the CDR3 is TGCGCCAGCAGCCCCGGACTAGCTTATGAGCAGTTCTTC.